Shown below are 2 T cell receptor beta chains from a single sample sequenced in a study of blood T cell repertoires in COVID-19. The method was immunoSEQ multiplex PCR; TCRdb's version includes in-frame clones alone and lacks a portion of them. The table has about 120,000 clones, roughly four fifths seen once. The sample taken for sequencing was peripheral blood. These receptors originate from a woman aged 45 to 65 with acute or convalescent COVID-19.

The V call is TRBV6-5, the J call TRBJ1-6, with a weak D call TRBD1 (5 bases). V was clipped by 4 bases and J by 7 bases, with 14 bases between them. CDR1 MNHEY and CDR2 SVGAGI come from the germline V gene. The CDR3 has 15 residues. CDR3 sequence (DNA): TGTGCCAGCAGTTGGGACCGCCGGGGGAATTCACCCCTCCACTTT. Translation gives CASSWDRRGNSPLHF.

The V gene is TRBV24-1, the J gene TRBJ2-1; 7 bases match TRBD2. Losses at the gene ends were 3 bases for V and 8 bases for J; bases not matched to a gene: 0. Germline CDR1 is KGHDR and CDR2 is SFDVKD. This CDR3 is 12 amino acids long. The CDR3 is CATSDAGDEQFF. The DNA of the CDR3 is TGTGCCACCAGTGATGCGGGAGATGAGCAGTTCTTC.